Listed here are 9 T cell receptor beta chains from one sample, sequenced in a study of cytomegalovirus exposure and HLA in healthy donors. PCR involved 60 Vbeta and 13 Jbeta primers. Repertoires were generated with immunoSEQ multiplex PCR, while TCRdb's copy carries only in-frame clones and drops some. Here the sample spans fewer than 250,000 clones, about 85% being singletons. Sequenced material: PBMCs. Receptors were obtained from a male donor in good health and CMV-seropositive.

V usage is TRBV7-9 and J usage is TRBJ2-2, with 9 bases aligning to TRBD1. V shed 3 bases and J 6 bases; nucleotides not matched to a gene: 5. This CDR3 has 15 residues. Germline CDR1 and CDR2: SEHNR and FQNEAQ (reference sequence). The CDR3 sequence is CASSFSGQGSGELFF. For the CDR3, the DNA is TGTGCCAGCAGCTTTTCGGGACAGGGATCCGGGGAGCTGTTTTTT.

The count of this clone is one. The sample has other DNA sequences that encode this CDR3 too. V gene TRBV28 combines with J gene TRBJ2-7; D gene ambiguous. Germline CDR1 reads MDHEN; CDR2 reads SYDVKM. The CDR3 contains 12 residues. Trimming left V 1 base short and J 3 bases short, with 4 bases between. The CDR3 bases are TGTGCCAGCAGTTTATCGGGCTACGAGCAGTACTTC. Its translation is CASSLSGYEQYF.

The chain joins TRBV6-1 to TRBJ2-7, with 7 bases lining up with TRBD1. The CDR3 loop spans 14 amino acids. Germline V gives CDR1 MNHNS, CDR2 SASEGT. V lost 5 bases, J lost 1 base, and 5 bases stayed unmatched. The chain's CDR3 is CASSSDRESYEQYF. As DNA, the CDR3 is TGTGCCAGCAGTTCTGACAGGGAATCCTACGAGCAGTACTTC.

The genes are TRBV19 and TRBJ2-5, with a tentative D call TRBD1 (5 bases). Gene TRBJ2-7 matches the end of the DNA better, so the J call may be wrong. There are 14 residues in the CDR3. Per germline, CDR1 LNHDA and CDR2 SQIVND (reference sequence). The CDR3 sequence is CASSTRQRSYEQYF. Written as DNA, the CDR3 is TGTGCCAGTAGTACCCGACAGAGATCCTACGAGCAGTACTTC.

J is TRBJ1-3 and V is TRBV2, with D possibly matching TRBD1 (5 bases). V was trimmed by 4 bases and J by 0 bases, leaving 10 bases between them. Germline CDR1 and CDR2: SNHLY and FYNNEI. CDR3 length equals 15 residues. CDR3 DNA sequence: TGTGCCAGCAGTGGGGGACTGTTCTCTGGAAACACCATATATTTT. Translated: CASSGGLFSGNTIYF.

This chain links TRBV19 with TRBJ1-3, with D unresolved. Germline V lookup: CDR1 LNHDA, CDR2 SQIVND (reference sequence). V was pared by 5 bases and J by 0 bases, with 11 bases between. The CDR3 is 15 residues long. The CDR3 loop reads CASSPSVFSGNTIYF. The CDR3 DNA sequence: TGTGCCAGTAGTCCGTCGGTGTTCTCTGGAAACACCATATATTTT.

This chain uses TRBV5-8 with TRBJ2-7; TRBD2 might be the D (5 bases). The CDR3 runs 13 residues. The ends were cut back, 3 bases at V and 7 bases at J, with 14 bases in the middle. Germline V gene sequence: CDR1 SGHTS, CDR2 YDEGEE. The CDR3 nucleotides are TGTGCCAGCAGCTCCAGCTTGGGGAGAGAGCAGTACTTC. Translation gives CASSSSLGREQYF.

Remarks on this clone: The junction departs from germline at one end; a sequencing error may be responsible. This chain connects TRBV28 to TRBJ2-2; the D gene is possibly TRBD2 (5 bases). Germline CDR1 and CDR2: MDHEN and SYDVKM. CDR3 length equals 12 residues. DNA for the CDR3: TGTGCCAGCAGCCACATCACCGGGGAGCCGTTTTTT. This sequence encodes CASSHITGEPFF.

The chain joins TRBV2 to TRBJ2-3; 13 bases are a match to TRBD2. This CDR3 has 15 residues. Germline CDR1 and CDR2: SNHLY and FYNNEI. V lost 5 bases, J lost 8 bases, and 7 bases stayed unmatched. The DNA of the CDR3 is TGTGCCAGCAGTCCACTAGCGGGGGGGCCTCCTACGCAGTATTTT. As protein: CASSPLAGGPPTQYF.